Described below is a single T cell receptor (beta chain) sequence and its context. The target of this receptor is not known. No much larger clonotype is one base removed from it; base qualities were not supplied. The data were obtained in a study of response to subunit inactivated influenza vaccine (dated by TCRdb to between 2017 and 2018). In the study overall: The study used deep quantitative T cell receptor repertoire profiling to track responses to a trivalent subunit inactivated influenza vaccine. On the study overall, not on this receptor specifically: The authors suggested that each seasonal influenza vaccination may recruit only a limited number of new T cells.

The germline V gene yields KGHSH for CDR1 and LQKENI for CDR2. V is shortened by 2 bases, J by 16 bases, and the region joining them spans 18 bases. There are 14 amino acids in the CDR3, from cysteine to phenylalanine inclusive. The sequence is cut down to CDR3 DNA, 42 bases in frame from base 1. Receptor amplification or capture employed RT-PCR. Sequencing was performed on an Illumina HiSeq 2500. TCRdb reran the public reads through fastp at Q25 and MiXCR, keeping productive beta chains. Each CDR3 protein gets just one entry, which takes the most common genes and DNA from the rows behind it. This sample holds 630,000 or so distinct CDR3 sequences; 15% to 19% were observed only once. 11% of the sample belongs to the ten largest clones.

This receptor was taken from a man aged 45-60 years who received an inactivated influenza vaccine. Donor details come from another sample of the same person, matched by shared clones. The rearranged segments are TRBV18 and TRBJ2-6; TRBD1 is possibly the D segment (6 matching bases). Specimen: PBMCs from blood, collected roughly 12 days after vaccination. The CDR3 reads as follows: CASSPMDSQVVLTF. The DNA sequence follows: TGTGCCAGCTCACCAATGGACAGTCAAGTCGTGCTGACTTTC.